Presented here are 10 T cell receptor beta chains from one specimen sequenced in a study of blood T cell repertoires in COVID-19. The repertoire was sequenced with immunoSEQ multiplex PCR; TCRdb's copy has only in-frame clones and lacks some. Here the sample spans over 150,000 clones, about 86% being singletons. Material for sequencing was peripheral blood. These receptors all come from a woman in her sixties or seventies with acute or convalescent COVID-19.

This clone was observed a few times. The V call is TRBV6-5, the J call TRBJ1-2; 7 bases are shared with TRBD1. V dropped 6 bases and J dropped 3; count of bases not matched to a gene: 7. Per germline, CDR1 MNHEY and CDR2 SVGAGI. CDR3 length equals 14 residues. Here the CDR3 reads CASSAGQSYYGYTF. CDR3 in DNA: TGTGCCAGCAGCGCGGGACAGTCCTACTATGGCTACACCTTC.

This clone was observed once. V gene TRBV27 combines with J gene TRBJ1-1, with 11 bases fitting TRBD1. This CDR3 is 15 amino acids long. Germline V gene lookup returns CDR1 MNHEY and CDR2 SMNVEV (reference sequence). V lost 4 bases, J lost 1 base, and 2 bases stayed unmatched. CDR3 sequence reads: CASSSGQGENTEAFF. The CDR3, as DNA: TGTGCCAGCAGTTCGGGACAGGGGGAGAACACTGAAGCTTTCTTT.

The chain carries TRBV30 and TRBJ2-3; D is unresolved. Looked up from germline, CDR1 is GTSNPN and CDR2 is SVGIG (reference sequence). Trimming removed 0 bases from V and 2 bases from J, with 9 bases in between. The CDR3 runs to 14 residues. The CDR3 region is CAWSVYTITDTQYF. The CDR3 DNA reads TGTGCCTGGAGTGTTTATACAATCACAGATACGCAGTATTTT. The full variable domain, in which reference TRBV30 and TRBJ2-3 provide the parts outside the CDR3, is SQTIHQWPATLVQPVGSPLSLECTVEGTSNPNLYWYRQAAGRGLQLLFYSVGIGQISSEVPQNLSASRPQDRQFILSSKKLLLSDSGFYLCAWSVYTITDTQYFGPGTRLTVL.

The rearrangement uses TRBV2 and TRBJ2-3; D remains ambiguous. V lost 1 base and J 2 bases, leaving 10 bases between the germline ends. Germline CDR1 reads SNHLY; CDR2 reads FYNNEI. This CDR3 is 15 amino acids long. Written as DNA, the CDR3 is TGTGCCAGCAGTGAAGGGCGGTTAAACACAGATACGCAGTATTTT. Translating gives CASSEGRLNTDTQYF.

This chain connects TRBV11-2 to TRBJ2-1; D is ambiguous. V was shortened by 5 bases and J by 6 bases, with 11 bases between the two germline ends. Germline values: CDR1 SGHAT, CDR2 FQNNGV. This CDR3 has 13 amino acids. CDR3 residues: CASSRMRSNEQFF. CDR3 nucleotide sequence: TGTGCCAGCAGCCGTATGCGGAGCAATGAGCAGTTCTTC.

The chain has TRBV30 and TRBJ2-7; TRBD1 agrees at 8 bases. The CDR3 consists of 14 residues. Losses at the gene ends were 4 bases for V and 4 bases for J; bases not matched to a gene: 9. The germline gives CDR1 GTSNPN, CDR2 SVGIG (reference sequence). CDR3 nucleotides: TGTGCCTGGAACCCACAGGGGGTGAAGTACGAGCAGTACTTC. It yields the protein CAWNPQGVKYEQYF.

This chain connects TRBV29-1 to TRBJ1-2; TRBD1 matches 9 bases. CDR3 length equals 15 residues. Germline V CDR1 and CDR2: SQVTM, ANQGSEA. Losses at the gene ends were 6 bases for V and 2 bases for J; bases not matched to a gene: 10. This CDR3 is CSVRDRELGNYGYTF. CDR3 DNA: TGCAGCGTCCGGGACAGGGAGTTAGGGAACTATGGCTACACCTTC.

The rearrangement links TRBV6-6 to TRBJ1-6, with D possibly being TRBD1 (6 bases). This CDR3 comprises 16 residues. Trimming stripped 7 bases from V and 5 bases from J, with 18 bases between. Germline V lookup: CDR1 MNHNY, CDR2 SVGAGI (reference sequence). As DNA, the CDR3 is TGTGCCAGCACCTCTGGGTCCAGGGGAGATAATTCACCCCTCCACTTT. It specifies CASTSGSRGDNSPLHF.

About this clone: The junction departs from germline at one end; a sequencing error may be responsible. This chain connects TRBV3-1 (or the pseudogene TRBV3-2) to TRBJ1-2; 7 bases line up with TRBD1. The CDR3 totals 14 residues. Germline V gene data show CDR1 as LGHDT and CDR2 as YNNKEL (reference sequence). The DNA for the CDR3 is TGTGCCAGCAGCCACCTGGGACAGTCCTATGGCTACGCCTTC. It is translated as CASSHLGQSYGYAF.

This clone has more than one count but fewer than ten. The chain uses TRBV2 and TRBJ2-1; 13 nucleotides align to TRBD2. V shed 10 bases and J 3 bases; nucleotides not matched to a gene: 6. The germline CDR1 and CDR2 sequences are SNHLY and FYNNEI. The CDR3 extends over 15 amino acids. CDR3 DNA sequence: TGTGCCAAGACTAGCGGGGGGAGTCTCTACAATGAGCAGTTCTTC. Its translation is CAKTSGGSLYNEQFF.